This is a list of T cell receptor beta chains from one sample in a study of blood T cell repertoires in COVID-19. Some clones are missing from TCRdb's copy, which holds only in-frame ones; the method was immunoSEQ multiplex PCR. The table has more than 130,000 clones, about 84% seen once. What was sequenced was peripheral blood. The receptors shown here come from a woman older than 75 in a cohort sampled during active or convalescent COVID-19. CDR3s include the opening cysteine and the closing phenylalanine or tryptophan. The D gene is left open where the match is weak. Part of the rows lack a size; the others show once, few, many or a class for expanded clones.

d_call | j_call | v_call | clone_size | cdr3_nt | cdr3_aa
TRBD1 | TRBJ2-3 | TRBV4-2 | . | TGTGCCAGCAGCCAAGATAGCGGACAGGGGGCCGCAGATACGCAGTATTTT | CASSQDSGQGAADTQYF
. | TRBJ1-2 | TRBV20-1 | . | TGCAGTGCTCCTTATATGGGCCACTACACCTTC | CSAPYMGHYTF
. | TRBJ1-2 | TRBV14 | . | TGTGCCAGCAGCCAAGGGCTTTACTATGGCTACACCTTC | CASSQGLYYGYTF
. | TRBJ1-2 | TRBV27 | . | TGTGCCAGCAGTTTAATCAGAGGGAACGGCTACACCTTC | CASSLIRGNGYTF
. | TRBJ1-2 | TRBV28 | . | TGTGCCAGCAGTTCCGGAACAGCTTTTAATGGCTACACCTTC | CASSSGTAFNGYTF
TRBD2 | TRBJ2-3 | TRBV13 | . | TGTGCCAGCAGCTTAGAATACGGGGGGGGCCTCGGTACGCAGTATTTT | CASSLEYGGGLGTQYF
TRBD1 | TRBJ1-2 | TRBV19 | . | TGTGCCAGTAGATGGGACAGGGAAGCGGGTGGCTACACCTTC | CASRWDREAGGYTF
. | TRBJ2-2 | TRBV9 | . | TGTGCCAGCAGCGTAGGGTGGGGCAGGTCGAACACCGGGGAGCTGTTTTTT | CASSVGWGRSNTGELFF
. | TRBJ1-2 | TRBV7-2 | . | TGTGCCAGCAGCTTAGTAGGGGTCTATGGCTACACCTTC | CASSLVGVYGYTF
. | TRBJ2-7 | TRBV21-1 | . | TGTGCCAGCAGCCCACAAACGGCAAAACAGGGGTACCTCGGCGAGCAGTACTTC | CASSPQTAKQGYLGEQYF
. | TRBJ1-1 | TRBV5-1 | . | TGCGCCAGCAGCTTGGGCGTAGGGGTTTATACTGAAGCTTTCTTT | CASSLGVGVYTEAFF
. | TRBJ1-4 | TRBV12-3/TRBV12-4 | . | TGTGCCAGCAGAGCTTGGGGGGATGAAAAACTGTTTTTT | CASRAWGDEKLFF
. | TRBJ2-5 | TRBV6-2/TRBV6-3 | . | TGTGCCAGCAGTCTCAACGGGGAAGAGACCCAGTACTTC | CASSLNGEETQYF
TRBD2 | TRBJ2-5 | TRBV7-3 | . | TGTGCCAGCAGCTTAGCGGGGGGCCTAGAGACCCAGTACTTC | CASSLAGGLETQYF
. | TRBJ1-1 | TRBV28 | . | TGTGCCAGCACCGAGGGAGGGTGGAGGAACACTGAAGCTTTCTTT | CASTEGGWRNTEAFF
TRBD2 | TRBJ2-2 | TRBV5-1 | . | TGCGCCAGCAGCTTAACTAGCGGGGGTAACACCGGGGAGCTGTTTTTT | CASSLTSGGNTGELFF
TRBD1 | TRBJ1-6 | TRBV3-1/TRBV3-2 | . | TGTGCCAGCAGCCTTAGTGGACAGGGCCGCTCACCCCTCCACTTT | CASSLSGQGRSPLHF
TRBD1 | TRBJ1-5 | TRBV7-2 | . | TGTGCCAGCAGCTTTGGAGGACAGGCATCCAGGCGGCCCCAGCATTTT | CASSFGGQASRRPQHF
TRBD1 | TRBJ2-2 | TRBV4-3 | . | TGCGCCAGCAGTATTTTGACAGGGTCGGACACCGGGGAGCTGTTTTTT | CASSILTGSDTGELFF
TRBD1 | TRBJ1-3 | TRBV18 | . | TGTGCCAGCTCAGGGATCGGACAGGGATCTGGAAACACCATATATTTT | CASSGIGQGSGNTIYF
. | TRBJ1-4 | TRBV5-1 | . | TGCGCCAGCAGCCTGACAGGATTTAATGAAAAACTGTTTTTT | CASSLTGFNEKLFF
. | TRBJ1-4 | TRBV5-1 | . | TGCGCCAGCAGCTTGGGCGGGTCCGCGGCTGAAAAACTGTTTTTT | CASSLGGSAAEKLFF
. | TRBJ2-2 | TRBV18 | . | TGTGCCAGCTCACGACAGTCCAGGGTTAACACCGGGGAGCTGTTTTTT | CASSRQSRVNTGELFF
. | TRBJ1-2 | TRBV9 | . | TGTGCCAGCAGCGTCTGGGGGCTGGGGGGCTACACCTTC | CASSVWGLGGYTF
. | TRBJ1-5 | TRBV7-2 | . | TGTGCCAGCAGCTTATTGGGGACCCGGGGGGCTAGCAATCAGCCCCAGCATTTT | CASSLLGTRGASNQPQHF
TRBD1 | TRBJ2-3 | TRBV5-1 | . | TGCGCCAGCAGCTTCTGGACAGGGCAGAGCACAGATACGCAGTATTTT | CASSFWTGQSTDTQYF
. | TRBJ2-3 | TRBV5-5 | . | TGTGCCAGCAGTCCCCTTAGCACAGATACGCAGTATTTT | CASSPLSTDTQYF
TRBD1 | TRBJ2-5 | TRBV10-3 | . | TGTGCCATCAGTGAGTCGAAGGGGCAGGGGGTAGAAGAGACCCAGTACTTC | CAISESKGQGVEETQYF
TRBD1 | TRBJ1-1 | TRBV12-5 | . | TGTGCTAGTGAAGCCCCGGCGACAGGGGTACGAACCGCGAACACTGAAGCTTTCTTT | CASEAPATGVRTANTEAFF
. | TRBJ2-5 | TRBV2 | . | TGTGCCAGCAGTGTGGCGGGGGCGGGCCGAGAGACCCAGTACTTC | CASSVAGAGRETQYF
. | TRBJ1-2 | TRBV11-2 | once | TGTGCCAGCAGCTCCTTGACCGGGACTTCCACCTATGGCTACACCTTC | CASSSLTGTSTYGYTF
TRBD1 | TRBJ1-6 | TRBV19 | few | TGTGCCAGTAGGGATGACAGGGGGAACTCACCCCTCCACTTT | CASRDDRGNSPLHF
. | TRBJ2-5 | TRBV29-1 | . | TGCAGCAGCAGGGGCCGAGAGACCCAGTACTTC | CSSRGRETQYF
. | TRBJ1-5 | TRBV21-1 | once | TGTGCCAGCAGCAAAATTCTCCCCGTTGGCAATCAGCCCCAGCATTTT | CASSKILPVGNQPQHF
. | TRBJ2-7 | TRBV4-2 | . | TGTGCCAGCAGCCAAGATCGTGGTAGCGCTGCCTACGAGCAGTACTTC | CASSQDRGSAAYEQYF
TRBD2 | TRBJ2-1 | TRBV14 | . | TGTGCCAGCAGCCTCCGGCTAGCGGGGGGATCTGAGCAGTTCTTC | CASSLRLAGGSEQFF
. | TRBJ1-2 | TRBV3-1/TRBV3-2 | . | TGTGCCAGCAGCCGATCCACAGGCTATGGCTACACCTTC | CASSRSTGYGYTF
TRBD1 | TRBJ1-3 | TRBV19 | . | TGTGCCAGTAGTACCGACAGGGGGAGAGGAAACACCATATATTTT | CASSTDRGRGNTIYF
. | TRBJ2-3 | TRBV7-2 | . | TGTGCCAGCAGCGACCTAGTTAGCACAGATACGCAGTATTTT | CASSDLVSTDTQYF
TRBD1 | TRBJ2-5 | TRBV4-3 | . | TGCGCCAGCAGCCAAGATTACGGGACAGGGTTAGGGACCCAGTACTTC | CASSQDYGTGLGTQYF